The 16 T cell receptor beta chains below were found in one sample sequenced in a study of blood T cell repertoires in COVID-19. The table came from immunoSEQ multiplex PCR; TCRdb's copy has only in-frame clones and leaves some out. The repertoire holds 300,000 to 400,000 clones, with 75% to 90% as singletons. Sequencing input: PBMCs or T cells enriched from blood (not recorded which). The receptors derive from a woman aged 25 to 39 who had been exposed to COVID-19.

CDR3 bases: TGTGCCAGCAGCCTCCCGGGACAGGGCTGGTTCAATGAGCAGTTCTTC. Translation gives CASSLPGQGWFNEQFF. The chain has TRBV28 and TRBJ2-1; 9 bases map to TRBD1. The CDR3 runs to 16 residues. After removal of 6 bases from V and 6 bases from J, the junction contained 12 bases not matched to a gene. Germline V gene sequence: CDR1 MDHEN, CDR2 SYDVKM. The full variable domain, with the rest looked up from reference TRBV28 and TRBJ2-1, is DVKVTQSSRYLVKRTGEKVFLECVQDMDHENMFWYRQDPGLGLRLIYFSYDVKMKEKGDIPEGYSVSREKKERFSLILESASTNQTSMYLCASSLPGQGWFNEQFFGPGTRLTVL.

V and J are TRBV7-9 and TRBJ1-5, with 7 bases lining up with TRBD1. This CDR3 region has 14 residues. The germline V gene encodes CDR1 SEHNR and CDR2 FQNEAQ (reference sequence). The ends lost 5 bases at V and 7 bases at J; junction bases unmatched: 8. This CDR3 reads CASSALQQGQPQHF. The CDR3 DNA reads as TGTGCCAGCAGCGCTTTACAACAGGGGCAGCCCCAGCATTTT.

The rearrangement uses TRBV14 and TRBJ2-5, with 9 bases aligning to TRBD2. The trim removed 0 bases at V and 4 bases at J, leaving 3 bases unmatched. Per germline, CDR1 SGHDN and CDR2 FVKESK. There are 15 residues in the CDR3. The CDR3 protein is CASSQDAGGGETQYF. The CDR3 DNA sequence: TGTGCCAGCAGCCAAGATGCGGGAGGGGGAGAGACCCAGTACTTC.

The rearrangement joins TRBV9 to TRBJ1-1; a possible D gene is TRBD1 (5 bases). V was shortened by 5 bases and J by 5 bases, with 10 bases between the two germline ends. There are 12 residues in the CDR3. Germline CDR1 and CDR2: SGDLS and YYNGEE. CDR3 in amino acids: CASRGGGTEAFF. CDR3 in DNA: TGTGCCAGCAGGGGCGGGGGGACTGAAGCTTTCTTT.

This clone was observed a handful of times. The chain employs TRBV10-2 and TRBJ2-5, with D perhaps TRBD2 (6 bases). The CDR3 loop spans 13 amino acids. V shed 9 bases and J shed 5 bases, with 16 bases lying between them. Germline CDR1 and CDR2: WSHSY and SAAADI. CDR3 DNA sequence: TGCGCCAGTCGAGCGGAGGGGAGGGAGACCCAGTACTTC. It translates to CASRAEGRETQYF.

J is TRBJ2-6 and V is TRBV19, with 7 positions matching TRBD1. With 6 bases clipped from V and 3 bases from J, the junction kept 11 bases outside the gene matches. This CDR3 contains 17 residues. The germline V gene has CDR1 LNHDA and CDR2 SQIVND (reference sequence). The CDR3 protein is CASSILGGAYGANVLTF. DNA of the CDR3: TGTGCCAGTAGCATTTTAGGGGGCGCATATGGGGCCAACGTCCTGACTTTC.

This chain joins TRBV6-5 and TRBJ2-1; TRBD2 matches 9 bases. The CDR3 consists of 15 residues. CDR1 is MNHEY, CDR2 SVGAGI, per germline. The V gene end was trimmed by 2 bases and the J gene end by 8 bases; junction bases not matched to a gene: 7. CDR3 nucleotides: TGTGCCAGCAGTTACGGCGGGGGGGTAAGGTATGAGCAGTTCTTC. Translated, it gives CASSYGGGVRYEQFF.

V and J are TRBV4-2 and TRBJ1-2; 7 nucleotides agree with TRBD1. Germline loops: CDR1 LGHNA, CDR2 YNFKEQ. The CDR3 covers 17 residues. The V gene end was trimmed by 1 base and the J gene end by 1 base; junction bases not matched to a gene: 9. CDR3 nucleotide sequence: TGTGCCAGCAGCCAAGGGGGTCTGGGACAGCTTAACTATGGCTACACCTTC. Encoded protein: CASSQGGLGQLNYGYTF.

The J gene is TRBJ1-2, the V gene TRBV28, with TRBD1 matching 9 bases. This CDR3 is 16 amino acids long. Trimming removed 3 bases from V and 4 bases from J; junction bases left unmatched: 9. The germline V gene has CDR1 MDHEN and CDR2 SYDVKM. The CDR3 here is CASSFQPQGAGYGYTF. For the CDR3, the DNA is TGTGCCAGCAGTTTTCAGCCACAGGGGGCGGGCTATGGCTACACCTTC.

The chain employs TRBV30 and TRBJ1-3; possibly TRBD1 for D (6 bases). The CDR3 runs to 14 residues. Trimming left V 2 bases short and J 6 bases short, with 14 bases between. Germline V gene lookup returns CDR1 GTSNPN and CDR2 SVGIG (reference sequence). The CDR3 spells CAWSPAGGVNTIYF. In nucleotides, the CDR3 is TGTGCCTGGAGTCCTGCGGGGGGCGTAAACACCATATATTTT.

This clone was seen once. The rearrangement joins TRBV28 to TRBJ2-3; 11 bases align to TRBD1. The germline V gene has CDR1 MDHEN and CDR2 SYDVKM. CDR3 size: 14 residues. Trimming cost V 4 bases and J 5 bases; bases outside gene matches: 2. CDR3 in amino acids: CASSSDRGRDTQYF. The CDR3 region has the DNA TGTGCCAGCAGTTCGGACAGGGGGCGAGATACGCAGTATTTT.

The chain uses TRBV15 and TRBJ2-7; 10 positions match TRBD1. V lost 0 bases, J lost 3 bases, and 5 bases stayed unmatched. This CDR3 spans 16 amino acids. In germline, CDR1 is LNHNV, CDR2 YYDKDF (reference sequence). For the CDR3, the DNA is TGTGCCACCAGCAGAGATTTGGGACAGGGGTTCTACGAGCAGTACTTC. As protein: CATSRDLGQGFYEQYF.

V is TRBV28 and J is TRBJ1-2; D gene unclear. The CDR3 is 13 residues long. Germline CDR1 MDHEN, CDR2 SYDVKM. V was cut by 2 bases and J by 6 bases, with 10 bases left in between. The CDR3 protein is CASSLNRINGYTF. For the CDR3, the DNA is TGTGCCAGCAGTTTAAACAGAATTAATGGCTACACCTTC.

The chain uses TRBV9 and TRBJ2-7; D not certain. In germline, CDR1 is SGDLS, CDR2 YYNGEE. V lost 1 base to trimming and J lost 0 bases, with 11 bases between them. This CDR3 region has 15 residues. CDR3 in amino acids: CASSVSGLTSYEQYF. CDR3 bases: TGTGCCAGCAGCGTAAGTGGGCTGACCTCCTACGAGCAGTACTTC.

The chain combines TRBV27 with TRBJ2-1; 7 bases line up with TRBD2. The CDR3 is made up of 15 amino acids. Per germline, CDR1 MNHEY and CDR2 SMNVEV (reference sequence). Germline trimming cut 5 bases from V and 7 bases from J; bases unmatched to any gene: 11. In DNA, the CDR3 is TGTGCCAGCAGTCTGAGAGCGGGAAGAAGGAATGAGCAGTTCTTC. This codes for CASSLRAGRRNEQFF.

The chain recombines TRBV11-2 with TRBJ2-7; a possible D gene is TRBD2 (6 bases). CDR3 size: 14 residues. V was shortened by 5 bases and J by 7 bases, with 18 bases between the two germline ends. Per the germline V gene, CDR1 is SGHAT and CDR2 is FQNNGV. The DNA of the CDR3 is TGTGCCAGCAGCCGTGGGACTTTAATCGTGGAGCAGTACTTC. It is translated as CASSRGTLIVEQYF.